This T cell receptor (beta chain) stems from a study of OX40 agonist ivuxolimab in advanced cancers. The wider study: Patients achieving partial responses numbered three: one hepatocellular carcinoma case and two cutaneous melanoma cases.

The CDR3 sequence is 14 residues long. Trimming left V 9 bases short and J 8 bases short, with 22 bases between. Germline-derived CDR1 and CDR2 are ENHRY and SYGVKD. On this clone itself: Its antigen is unknown.

Here immunoSEQ multiplex PCR was the method, and the copy in TCRdb shows in-frame clones only, minus some. The data hold around 74,000 clones, with roughly 90% observed a single time. General observations from the study: By week 6 at 0.1 to 3.0 mg/kg, blood CD4+ and CD8+ T cells had expanded clonally.

The V gene is TRBV10-3, the J gene TRBJ1-2; TRBD1 might be the D (6 bases). This sequence was found in an adult with an advanced solid tumor such as melanoma, head and neck, liver or kidney cancer. The specimen comprised CD4+ or CD8+ T cells sorted from blood, sampled in a trial of the OX40 agonist ivuxolimab. The CDR3 protein is CAMARGAQSEGYTF. The CDR3 DNA reads TGTGCCATGGCCCGGGGGGCGCAGTCTGAGGGCTACACCTTC.